The 15 T cell receptor beta chains below come from one sample, sequenced in a study of cytotoxic CD8 clonotypes in ibrutinib-treated CLL. Data came from immunoSEQ multiplex PCR; TCRdb stores just in-frame clones and leaves some out. The sample lists a few hundred thousand clones; 67% were seen once. The sample consisted of PBMCs, taken after 36 months of ibrutinib treatment. All receptors derive from a human donor with chronic lymphocytic leukemia.

This rearrangement joins TRBV7-9 to TRBJ1-2; D is perhaps TRBD1 (5 bases). CDR1 and CDR2 from the germline V gene are SEHNR and FQNEAQ (reference sequence). The CDR3 totals 14 residues. V lost 3 bases and J 4 bases, leaving 12 bases between the germline ends. CDR3 bases: TGTGCCAGCAGCTTGGAGGGACTGCCCTATGGCTACACCTTC. This sequence encodes CASSLEGLPYGYTF.

The CDR3 reads CASSRDRVAFF. CDR3 DNA: TGCGCCAGCAGCCGGGACCGGGTGGCTTTCTTT. The chain carries TRBV4-1 and TRBJ1-1, with a possible D match to TRBD1 (5 bases). The V and J ends lost 4 bases and 11 bases respectively, with 11 bases between them. Germline assignment: CDR1 MGHRA and CDR2 YSYEKL. The CDR3 sequence is 11 residues long.

V is TRBV11-2 and J is TRBJ1-2, with unresolved D. This CDR3 has 14 residues. CDR1 and CDR2 (germline): SGHAT, FQNNGV. V shed 1 base and J shed 6 bases, with 12 bases lying between them. CDR3: CASSLVEGVDGYTF. The CDR3 coding sequence is TGTGCCAGCAGCTTAGTGGAGGGTGTGGATGGCTACACCTTC. The full variable domain, rest sourced from reference TRBV11-2 and TRBJ1-2, is EAGVAQSPRYKIIEKRQSVAFWCNPISGHATLYWYQQILGQGPKLLIQFQNNGVVDDSQLPKDRFSAERLKGVDSTLKIQPAKLEDSAVYLCASSLVEGVDGYTFGSGTRLTVV.

V is TRBV7-8 and J is TRBJ2-3; D unresolved. This CDR3 is built from 14 residues. The V gene's germline CDR1 is SGHVS and CDR2 FQNEAQ. The V gene lost 5 bases and the J gene lost 0 bases, with 9 bases spanning the gap. For the CDR3, the DNA is TGTGCCAGCAGCGCCGCCCACAGCACAGATACGCAGTATTTT. It yields the protein CASSAAHSTDTQYF.

About this clone itself: A read error may produce the germline difference seen at one junction end. The chain joins TRBV11-3 to TRBJ1-1, with D tentatively TRBD1 (5 bases). The CDR3 sequence is 14 residues long. CDR1 SGHNT and CDR2 YENEEA come from the germline V gene. CDR3 in amino acids: CASSVDSLSQRAFF. The CDR3 region has the DNA TGTGCCAGCAGCGTAGACAGTTTGTCACAGCGGGCTTTCTTT.

This chain joins TRBV2 and TRBJ1-1, with D maybe TRBD1 (5 bases). This CDR3 has 14 amino acids. Trimming pared 3 bases from V and 0 bases from J, leaving 8 bases between. CDR1 and CDR2 (germline): SNHLY, FYNNEI. CDR3: CASSDRALNTEAFF. The CDR3 coding sequence is TGTGCCAGCAGTGACAGGGCCTTGAACACTGAAGCTTTCTTT.

The V call is TRBV5-4, the J call TRBJ2-6; D may correspond to TRBD1 or TRBD2 (5 bases each). Germline V gene lookup returns CDR1 SGHNT and CDR2 YYREEE (reference sequence). Trimming shortened V by 0 bases and J by 4 bases, and 8 bases separated the two germline ends. The CDR3 consists of 15 residues. The DNA of the CDR3 is TGTGCCAGCAGCTTGGGGGGACGCGGGGCCAACGTCCTGACTTTC. Translation: CASSLGGRGANVLTF.

This clone occurred a few times. The rearrangement joins TRBV15 to TRBJ1-1; TRBD1 is a possible D gene (5 bases). Deletions cut 4 bases from V and 5 bases from J, with 17 bases between. The CDR3 runs to 15 residues. The germline V gene has CDR1 LNHNV and CDR2 YYDKDF (reference sequence). The CDR3 reads CATSTSPGRWTEAFF. CDR3 in DNA: TGTGCCACCAGCACTTCGCCAGGGAGGTGGACTGAAGCTTTCTTT.

This rearrangement joins TRBV20-1 to TRBJ1-2; D uncertain. Deletions cut 6 bases from V and 8 bases from J, with 13 bases between. CDR1 is DFQATT, CDR2 SNEGSKA, per germline (reference sequence). The CDR3 has 11 amino acids. Here the CDR3 DNA reads TGCAGTGCCAAGGACCGGGAGGGCTACACCTTC. This codes for CSAKDREGYTF.

The V and J genes are TRBV28 and TRBJ1-2; 9 bases match TRBD1. Looked up from germline, CDR1 is MDHEN and CDR2 is SYDVKM. There are 14 residues in the CDR3. Trimming took 5 bases from V and 1 from J; bases not matched to a gene: 2. CDR3 loop: CASSDRGVNYGYTF. CDR3 nucleotide sequence: TGTGCCAGCAGTGACAGGGGGGTTAACTATGGCTACACCTTC.

This clone has a single count. The chain carries TRBV29-1 and TRBJ1-2; perhaps TRBD1 as D (6 bases). CDR3 length: 14 amino acids. Germline CDR1 reads SQVTM; CDR2 reads ANQGSEA. Trimming took 4 bases from V and 1 from J, leaving 13 bases between them. The CDR3 bases are TGCAGCGTTGGGGGGCCTAAGAATAACTATGGCTACACCTTC. Translated, it gives CSVGGPKNNYGYTF.

The J gene is TRBJ2-1, the V gene TRBV9; 11 bases agree with TRBD1. The CDR3 is 13 amino acids. The germline V gene encodes CDR1 SGDLS and CDR2 YYNGEE. V lost 3 bases, J lost 14 bases, and 7 bases stayed unmatched. The CDR3 here is CASSEQGQGGKFF. CDR3 in DNA: TGTGCCAGCAGCGAACAGGGACAGGGGGGTAAGTTCTTC.

The V gene is TRBV6-5, the J gene TRBJ2-5, with TRBD2 as a possible D gene (6 bases). This CDR3 is 13 amino acids long. The germline V and J ends were trimmed by 5 bases and 3 bases, with 10 bases remaining between them. The germline V gene has CDR1 MNHEY and CDR2 SVGAGI. The CDR3 loop is CASSVWGEETQYF. CDR3 coding DNA: TGTGCCAGCAGTGTCTGGGGGGAAGAGACCCAGTACTTC.

J is TRBJ2-7 and V is TRBV11-2; D is possibly TRBD2 (6 bases). The V end was cut by 2 bases, the J end by 6 bases, with 17 bases between. This CDR3 comprises 15 residues. The germline V gene has CDR1 SGHAT and CDR2 FQNNGV. The CDR3 DNA sequence: TGTGCCAGCAGCTTAAGTATGGCCCTGGGGGGCGAGCAGTACTTC. This encodes CASSLSMALGGEQYF.

J is TRBJ2-7 and V is TRBV18, with D perhaps assigned TRBD1 or TRBD2 (7 bases each). The germline V and J ends were trimmed by 4 bases and 5 bases, with 15 bases remaining between them. Looked up from germline, CDR1 is KGHSH and CDR2 is LQKENI. The CDR3 length is 14 residues. The CDR3 here is CASSRQGGINEQYF. For the CDR3, the DNA is TGTGCCAGCTCACGTCAGGGGGGGATCAACGAGCAGTACTTC.